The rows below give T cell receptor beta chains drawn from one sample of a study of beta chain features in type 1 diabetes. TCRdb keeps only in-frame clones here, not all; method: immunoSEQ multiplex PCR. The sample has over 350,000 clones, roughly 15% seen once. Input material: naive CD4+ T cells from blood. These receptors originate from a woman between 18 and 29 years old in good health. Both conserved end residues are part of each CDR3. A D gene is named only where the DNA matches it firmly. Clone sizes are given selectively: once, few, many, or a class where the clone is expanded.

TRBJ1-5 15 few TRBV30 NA TGTGCCTGGAGTAAGGGGGTGTTGCGCAATCAGCCCCAGCATTTT CAWSKGVLRNQPQHF
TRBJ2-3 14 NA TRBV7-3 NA TGTGCCAGCAGCTCTCCGACTATCACAGATACGCAGTATTTT CASSSPTITDTQYF
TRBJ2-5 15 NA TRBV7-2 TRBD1 TGTGCCAGCAGCCTGGGACAGTCGGCCGTGGAGACCCAGTACTTC CASSLGQSAVETQYF
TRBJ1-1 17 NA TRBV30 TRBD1 TGTGCCTGGAGTGTATCCCGGACAGGAAGATGGGGAACTGAAGCTTTCTTT CAWSVSRTGRWGTEAFF
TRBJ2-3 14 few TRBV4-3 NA TGCGCCAGCAGCTTTCCCTCGGCAGGAGATACGCAGTATTTT CASSFPSAGDTQYF
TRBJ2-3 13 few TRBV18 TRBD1 TGTGCCAGCTCACTACAGGGGGCAGATACGCAGTATTTT CASSLQGADTQYF
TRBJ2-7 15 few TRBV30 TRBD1 TGTGCCTGGAGTAGACCGGACAGGGCTATCTACGAGCAGTACTTC CAWSRPDRAIYEQYF
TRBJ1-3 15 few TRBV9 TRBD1 TGTGCCAGCAGCTTCGCCAGGGGGCCAGGAAACACCATATATTTT CASSFARGPGNTIYF
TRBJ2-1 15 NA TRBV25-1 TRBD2 TGTGCCAGCAGTCCCCGGACTAGCGGGAGAATGGAGCAGTTCTTC CASSPRTSGRMEQFF
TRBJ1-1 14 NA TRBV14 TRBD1 TGTGCCAGCAGCCTTCTGACAGGGAACCTGGAAGCTTTCTTT CASSLLTGNLEAFF
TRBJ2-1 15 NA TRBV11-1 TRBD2 TGTGCCAGCAGCCCAAGCGGGAGGAGGTACAATGAGCAGTTCTTC CASSPSGRRYNEQFF
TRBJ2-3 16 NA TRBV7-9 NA TGTGCCAGCAGCTCCGGCGGGGACAGTAGCACAGATACGCAGTATTTT CASSSGGDSSTDTQYF
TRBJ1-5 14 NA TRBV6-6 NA TGTGCCAGCAGTTACGACAGTAGCAATCAGCCCCAGCATTTT CASSYDSSNQPQHF
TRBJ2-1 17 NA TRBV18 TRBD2 TGTGCCAGCTCGGCAACTTTAATAGCGGGAGATGAGGATGAGCAGTTCTTC CASSATLIAGDEDEQFF